This paragraph covers one T cell receptor beta chain sequence. Looked up from germline, CDR1 is ENHRY and CDR2 is SYGVKD. Trimming shortened V by 2 bases and J by 2 bases, and 5 bases separated the two germline ends. The CDR3 runs to 13 residues. All donors were healthy HIV-negative adults lacking recent acute infections or vaccinations. Assay used: immunoSEQ multiplex PCR; TCRdb lists only in-frame clones, some missing. The sample lists about 2.4 million clones; roughly 93% were seen once. This entry comes from a study of shared clonotypes between healthy human individuals. This TCR came from a man in his late teens or twenties in good health. Some clones in this sample may be carry-over from other donors' samples. The V and J genes are TRBV10-3 and TRBJ2-3; D remains unclear. The sequenced material came from naive CD4+ T cells from PBMCs. Subset here: CD45RA+ positively selected. The CDR3 nucleotides read TGTGCCATCAGTGAGGGACCCACAGATACGCAGTATTTT. Translated, it gives CAISEGPTDTQYF.